Following are 19 T cell receptor beta chains from one sample sequenced in a study of shared clonotypes between healthy human individuals. Clones were sequenced by immunoSEQ multiplex PCR, and TCRdb holds only the in-frame ones, with some missing. The data show about 1,800,000 clones, about 94% seen once. It was CD45RO-negative cells, positively selected for CCR7, that made up naive CD8 cells, with terminally differentiated effector memory CD45RA+ cells excluded. The sequenced sample was naive CD8+ T cells sorted from blood. The receptors stem from a man between 18 and 35 years old in good health.

The genes are TRBV6-5 and TRBJ2-7; D remains unclear. Per germline, CDR1 MNHEY and CDR2 SVGAGI. CDR3 length: 13 amino acids. The V end lost 0 bases, the J end lost 5 bases, and 8 bases lay between the germline ends. The CDR3 reads CASSYSGIHEQYF. The CDR3 DNA is TGTGCCAGCAGTTACTCCGGAATCCACGAGCAGTACTTC.

The count of this clone is one. The chain has TRBV19 and TRBJ2-1; D remains ambiguous. Trimming left V 6 bases short and J 16 bases short, with 19 bases between. The germline gives CDR1 LNHDA, CDR2 SQIVND (reference sequence). This CDR3 is 12 amino acids long. Here the CDR3 reads CASRAHTDAEFF. Written as DNA, the CDR3 is TGTGCCAGTAGGGCACATACTGACGCTGAATTCTTC.

The V call is TRBV4-3, the J call TRBJ2-7; 9 bases align to TRBD2. Germline V gene lookup returns CDR1 LGHNA and CDR2 YSLEER. This CDR3 is built from 15 residues. V gave up 1 base and J gave up 2 bases; unmatched junction bases: 3. CDR3: CASSQGASGTYEQYF. The CDR3 DNA reads TGCGCCAGCAGCCAAGGGGCTAGCGGGACCTACGAGCAGTACTTC.

In regard to this clone: This sample also contains other DNA sequences that code for the same CDR3. The chain recombines TRBV6-5 with TRBJ2-5, with D unresolved. Germline V gene data show CDR1 as MNHEY and CDR2 as SVGAGI. The CDR3 totals 13 residues. Deletions cut 2 bases from V and 2 bases from J, with 6 bases between. CDR3 nucleotides: TGTGCCAGCAGTTACGGGGAACAAGAGACCCAGTACTTC. It encodes CASSYGEQETQYF.

The CDR3, as DNA: TGTGCCAGCAGCTTGGTAGGACAGTTTGAAGCTTTCTTT. Translated: CASSLVGQFEAFF. This chain links TRBV5-6 with TRBJ1-1, with D possibly being TRBD1 (6 bases). Trimming took 0 bases from V and 7 from J, leaving 10 bases between them. From germline, CDR1 is SGHDT and CDR2 YYEEEE. The CDR3 contains 13 residues.

A word on this clone: Other DNA sequences in this sample translate to the same CDR3. This chain links TRBV28 with TRBJ2-7; 9 bases agree with TRBD1. Germline assignment: CDR1 MDHEN and CDR2 SYDVKM. The CDR3 totals 14 residues. The V segment lost 2 bases and the J segment 4 bases; nucleotides outside the gene matches: 3. The CDR3: CASSLRGQGYEQYF. CDR3 coding DNA: TGTGCCAGCAGTTTACGGGGACAGGGTTACGAGCAGTACTTC.

The chain is built from TRBV27 and TRBJ1-1, with 7 bases matching TRBD1. CDR3 length: 14 residues. The germline V gene has CDR1 MNHEY and CDR2 SMNVEV (reference sequence). J lost 7 bases, V lost 6 bases, and 11 bases had no gene match. CDR3 sequence: CASSATGTALEAFF. CDR3 coding DNA: TGTGCCAGCAGCGCCACCGGGACAGCCCTTGAAGCTTTCTTT.

The J gene is TRBJ2-3, the V gene TRBV27; D gene uncertain. Germline-derived CDR1 and CDR2 are MNHEY and SMNVEV (reference sequence). The CDR3 runs to 13 residues. Trimming shortened V by 1 base and J by 6 bases, and 8 bases separated the two germline ends. DNA for the CDR3: TGTGCCAGCAGTTTATGGACGGCGGATACGCAGTATTTT. Translated, it gives CASSLWTADTQYF.

The rearrangement joins TRBV6-5 to TRBJ2-5; 7 bases match TRBD1. Germline assignment: CDR1 MNHEY and CDR2 SVGAGI. V shed 4 bases and J 3 bases; nucleotides not matched to a gene: 5. The CDR3 spans 14 residues. The CDR3 sequence: CASSWFGTEETQYF. CDR3 coding DNA: TGTGCCAGCAGTTGGTTCGGGACAGAAGAGACCCAGTACTTC.

This rearrangement joins TRBV27 to TRBJ1-3, with no clear D. There are 17 residues in the CDR3. Germline V gene sequence: CDR1 MNHEY, CDR2 SMNVEV (reference sequence). The V gene lost 4 bases and the J gene lost 1 base, with 17 bases spanning the gap. The CDR3 region is CASSYIAPGSSGNTIYF. CDR3 coding DNA: TGTGCCAGCAGTTACATCGCACCCGGGAGTTCTGGAAACACCATATATTTT.

This clone came up once. V and J are TRBV19 and TRBJ1-1; D perhaps matches TRBD1 (6 bases). Germline V gene sequence: CDR1 LNHDA, CDR2 SQIVND (reference sequence). V lost 5 bases, J lost 4 bases, and 8 bases lay in between. The CDR3 covers 12 residues. DNA of the CDR3: TGTGCCAGTAGTGTACAGGGCACTGAAGCTTTCTTT. This codes for CASSVQGTEAFF. The complete variable domain, with remaining parts taken from reference TRBV19 and TRBJ1-1, reads DGGITQSPKYLFRKEGQNVTLSCEQNLNHDAMYWYRQDPGQGLRLIYYSQIVNDFQKGDIAEGYSVSREKKESFPLTVTSAQKNPTAFYLCASSVQGTEAFFGQGTRLTVV.

The V gene is TRBV5-6, the J gene TRBJ1-2; TRBD1 is a possible D gene (5 bases). V lost 4 bases and J 2 bases, leaving 12 bases between the germline ends. The CDR3 loop spans 14 amino acids. Germline CDR1 reads SGHDT; CDR2 reads YYEEEE. The CDR3, as DNA: TGTGCCAGCAGCGCAGGGACGGCCAACTATGGCTACACCTTC. This encodes CASSAGTANYGYTF.

The chain joins TRBV28 to TRBJ2-7; D may be TRBD2 (5 bases). CDR1 MDHEN and CDR2 SYDVKM come from the germline V gene. Trimming shortened V by 5 bases and J by 4 bases, and 12 bases separated the two germline ends. CDR3 length: 13 amino acids. The CDR3 here is CASSLFPGYEQYF. Here the CDR3 DNA reads TGTGCCAGCAGTCTATTCCCGGGGTACGAGCAGTACTTC.

The chain employs TRBV11-2 and TRBJ1-1; the D is unclear. V was trimmed by 2 bases and J by 4 bases, leaving 8 bases between them. The CDR3 runs to 13 residues. Germline V gene lookup returns CDR1 SGHAT and CDR2 FQNNGV. The CDR3 sequence: CASSLSPITEAFF. The CDR3 nucleotides are TGTGCCAGCAGCTTATCGCCGATCACTGAAGCTTTCTTT.

The chain employs TRBV15 and TRBJ2-2; tentatively, D is TRBD2 (5 bases). CDR1 is LNHNV, CDR2 YYDKDF, per germline (reference sequence). V was pared by 7 bases and J by 2 bases, with 11 bases between. This CDR3 comprises 14 residues. The DNA of the CDR3 is TGTGCCACCACCTCTAGCCCCAACACCGGGGAGCTGTTTTTT. Protein sequence: CATTSSPNTGELFF.

The chain employs TRBV5-6 and TRBJ2-1, with D unclear. This CDR3 is 14 amino acids long. Trimming took 2 bases from V and 1 from J, leaving 7 bases between them. Germline V gene sequence: CDR1 SGHDT, CDR2 YYEEEE. DNA of the CDR3: TGTGCCAGCAGCTTACAACATTCCTACAATGAGCAGTTCTTC. Its translation: CASSLQHSYNEQFF.

V is TRBV5-1 and J is TRBJ2-1; 11 positions match TRBD2. Per germline, CDR1 SGHRS and CDR2 YFSETQ. The CDR3 covers 15 residues. The trim removed 4 bases at V and 6 bases at J, leaving 6 bases unmatched. CDR3 bases: TGCGCCAGCAGCGCGGGACTAGCGGTACTCAATGAGCAGTTCTTC. Amino acid sequence: CASSAGLAVLNEQFF.

This chain uses TRBV13 with TRBJ2-5; 9 nucleotides agree with TRBD1. Germline lookup yields CDR1 PRHDT and CDR2 FYEKMQ (reference sequence). V lost 5 bases and J lost 1; bases outside the gene matches: 5. The CDR3 loop spans 15 amino acids. The CDR3 loop is CASSLQGAGQETQYF. Here the CDR3 DNA reads TGTGCCAGCAGCCTACAGGGGGCTGGCCAAGAGACCCAGTACTTC. The entire variable domain, with the rest obtained from reference TRBV13 and TRBJ2-5, is as follows: AAGVIQSPRHLIKEKRETATLKCYPIPRHDTVYWYQQGPGQDPQFLISFYEKMQSDKGSIPDRFSAQQFSDYHSELNMSSLELGDSALYFCASSLQGAGQETQYFGPGTRLLVL.

This rearrangement joins TRBV4-1 to TRBJ2-7; possibly TRBD2 for D (5 bases). The CDR3 has 16 residues. Germline V gene data show CDR1 as MGHRA and CDR2 as YSYEKL. V was shortened by 0 bases and J by 1 base, with 13 bases between the two germline ends. CDR3 amino acids: CASSQDSLEGSYEQYF. The DNA of the CDR3 is TGCGCCAGCAGCCAAGATTCCCTCGAGGGATCCTACGAGCAGTACTTC.